The 24 T cell receptor beta chains given below trace back to one sample, sequenced in a study of shared clonotypes between healthy human individuals. Some clones are missing from TCRdb's copy, which holds only in-frame ones; the method was immunoSEQ multiplex PCR. In the table there are around 600,000 clones, about 98% of which are singletons. Selected positively for CCR7 and CD45RO-negative, naive CD8 cells excluded terminally differentiated effector memory CD45RA+ cells. Sequences were obtained from naive CD8+ T cells sorted from blood. These receptors all come from a man in his thirties or forties in good health.

The V and J genes are TRBV4-3 and TRBJ2-1; D not resolved. The germline V gene has CDR1 LGHNA and CDR2 YSLEER. CDR3 length equals 15 residues. Trimming stripped 0 bases from V and 4 bases from J, with 10 bases between. For the CDR3, the DNA is TGCGCCAGCAGCCAAGATTCCGGGCTTTACAATGAGCAGTTCTTC. Its protein is CASSQDSGLYNEQFF.

The chain has TRBV18 and TRBJ2-3, with D possibly matching TRBD2 (5 bases). The germline V and J ends were trimmed by 3 bases and 6 bases, with 13 bases remaining between them. The CDR3 runs to 14 residues. CDR1 is KGHSH, CDR2 LQKENI, per germline. CDR3 DNA sequence: TGTGCCAGCTCACCCCTCGGGGAGCGGGATACGCAGTATTTT. It yields the protein CASSPLGERDTQYF.

The chain joins TRBV10-2 to TRBJ2-5; 12 bases map to TRBD2. Germline CDR1 WSHSY, CDR2 SAAADI. V lost 4 bases, J lost 5 bases, and 2 bases stayed unmatched. This CDR3 is 14 amino acids long. CDR3 region: CASSGTSGTETQYF. The CDR3 DNA is TGCGCCAGCAGTGGGACTAGCGGGACGGAGACCCAGTACTTC.

The chain joins TRBV5-4 to TRBJ1-1, with 10 bases matching TRBD1. After removal of 2 bases from V and 0 bases from J, the junction contained 4 bases not matched to a gene. Germline assignment: CDR1 SGHNT and CDR2 YYREEE (reference sequence). The CDR3 has 16 residues. CDR3 sequence (DNA): TGTGCCAGCAGCTTCGGACAGGGGGGGTTGAACACTGAAGCTTTCTTT. This codes for CASSFGQGGLNTEAFF.

V usage is TRBV5-1 and J usage is TRBJ1-1; D possibly corresponds to TRBD1 (5 bases). Germline V gene data show CDR1 as SGHRS and CDR2 as YFSETQ. The ends were cut back, 5 bases at V and 5 bases at J, with 19 bases in the middle. The CDR3 covers 15 residues. The CDR3 DNA reads as TGCGCCAGCAGGACTAGACAGTTCAGTGGGACTGAAGCTTTCTTT. The encoded protein is CASRTRQFSGTEAFF.

The rearrangement joins TRBV7-9 to TRBJ2-3, with D hard to call. Germline V gives CDR1 SEHNR, CDR2 FQNEAQ (reference sequence). The CDR3 contains 14 residues. V was pared by 2 bases and J by 5 bases, with 11 bases between. CDR3 in amino acids: CASSLPRLLDTQYF. The CDR3 DNA reads as TGTGCCAGCAGCTTACCCCGGCTCCTAGATACGCAGTATTTT.

With regard to this clone: This sample includes further DNA sequences coding for the same CDR3. The rearrangement links TRBV28 to TRBJ1-2; tentative D call: TRBD1 (5 bases). CDR1 MDHEN and CDR2 SYDVKM come from the germline V gene. V lost 2 bases to trimming and J lost 7 bases, with 8 bases between them. The CDR3 runs to 12 residues. The CDR3 nucleotides read TGTGCCAGCAGTTTAAGGGGACCTGGCTACACCTTC. Amino acids: CASSLRGPGYTF.

The CDR3 DNA follows: TGTGCCAGCCTTGCTAGCGGCCAAGAGACCCAGTACTTC. Translation: CASLASGQETQYF. J is TRBJ2-5 and V is TRBV7-9; TRBD2 aligns across 7 bases. J lost 1 base, V lost 8 bases, and 4 bases had no gene match. In germline, CDR1 is SEHNR, CDR2 FQNEAQ (reference sequence). CDR3 length equals 13 residues.

Comments on this clone: Additional DNA sequences in this sample encode the identical CDR3. The V and J genes are TRBV7-9 and TRBJ2-3; 7 bases are a match to TRBD2. CDR3 length equals 16 residues. Germline trimming cut 1 base from V and 0 bases from J; bases unmatched to any gene: 4. CDR1 and CDR2 (germline): SEHNR, FQNEAQ (reference sequence). This CDR3 reads CASSLVASGSTDTQYF. The CDR3 nucleotides read TGTGCCAGCAGCTTAGTAGCTAGCGGTAGCACAGATACGCAGTATTTT.

The genes are TRBV6-1 and TRBJ2-7; TRBD1 matches 9 bases. Trimming took 2 bases from V and 4 from J; bases not matched to a gene: 15. The germline V gene encodes CDR1 MNHNS and CDR2 SASEGT. The CDR3 has 18 amino acids. CDR3 residues: CASSELSPGQGPYYEQYF. CDR3 nucleotides: TGTGCCAGCAGTGAACTGTCTCCGGGACAGGGTCCCTATTACGAGCAGTACTTC.

V and J are TRBV14 and TRBJ2-1, with 8 bases identical to TRBD2. Per germline, CDR1 SGHDN and CDR2 FVKESK. V dropped 6 bases and J dropped 11; count of bases not matched to a gene: 6. This CDR3 has 12 residues. CDR3 DNA: TGTGCCAGCAGTGCTAGCGGGCGGAAGCAGTTCTTC. It translates to CASSASGRKQFF.

The chain joins TRBV2 to TRBJ2-7; D may be TRBD1 or TRBD2 (6 bases each). The CDR3 covers 17 residues. V lost 3 bases to trimming and J lost 0 bases, with 18 bases between them. Germline CDR1 reads SNHLY; CDR2 reads FYNNEI. The CDR3, as DNA: TGTGCCAGCAGTGATGGACGTCGGGGGCGGGACTCCTACGAGCAGTACTTC. It specifies CASSDGRRGRDSYEQYF.

V gene TRBV11-2 combines with J gene TRBJ2-7; 8 positions agree with TRBD2. CDR1 SGHAT and CDR2 FQNNGV come from the germline V gene. This CDR3 has 18 amino acids. With V trimmed by 1 base and J by 3 bases, 14 bases remained unmatched. CDR3 region: CASSLGRASGSFFYEQYF. Here the CDR3 DNA reads TGTGCCAGCAGCTTAGGACGGGCCAGCGGGAGTTTTTTCTACGAGCAGTACTTC.

The chain uses TRBV27 and TRBJ2-5, with TRBD2 as a possible D gene (6 bases). CDR1 MNHEY and CDR2 SMNVEV come from the germline V gene (reference sequence). There are 13 residues in the CDR3. The V and J ends lost 7 bases and 7 bases respectively, with 16 bases between them. The CDR3 sequence: CASTGSVGGTQYF. CDR3 DNA sequence: TGTGCCAGCACAGGCTCCGTCGGGGGGACCCAGTACTTC.

Comment on this clone: Other DNA sequences in the sample encode the same CDR3. The genes are TRBV7-6 and TRBJ2-7, with TRBD2 identical over 8 bases. The CDR3 totals 14 residues. The V gene end was trimmed by 5 bases and the J gene end by 4 bases; junction bases not matched to a gene: 7. Germline assignment: CDR1 SGHVS and CDR2 FNYEAQ. The CDR3 here is CASSLASGSYEQYF. CDR3 nucleotide sequence: TGTGCCAGCAGCCTGGCAAGCGGGAGTTACGAGCAGTACTTC. Using reference TRBV7-6 and TRBJ2-7 for the parts outside the CDR3, the full variable domain is GAGVSQSPRYKVTKRGQDVALRCDPISGHVSLYWYRQALGQGPEFLTYFNYEAQQDKSGLPNDRFSAERPEGSISTLTIQRTEQRDSAMYRCASSLASGSYEQYFGPGTRLTVT.

The rearrangement joins TRBV7-9 to TRBJ1-3; D might be TRBD1 (5 bases). CDR3 length: 15 amino acids. The germline V gene encodes CDR1 SEHNR and CDR2 FQNEAQ (reference sequence). V was pared by 5 bases and J by 1 base, with 12 bases between. The chain's CDR3 is CASSPPRQSGNTIYF. The CDR3 DNA reads as TGTGCCAGCAGCCCTCCCCGACAGTCTGGAAACACCATATATTTT.

Turning to this clone: Within the sample, other DNA sequences also encode this same CDR3. The chain joins TRBV27 to TRBJ2-5, with TRBD1 as a possible D gene (5 bases). CDR1 MNHEY and CDR2 SMNVEV come from the germline V gene (reference sequence). With 2 bases removed from V and 5 bases from J, the gap between germline ends came to 12 bases. The CDR3 runs to 14 residues. CDR3: CASSLLGAEETQYF. CDR3 coding DNA: TGTGCCAGCAGTTTACTAGGGGCCGAGGAGACCCAGTACTTC.

The chain couples TRBV15 to TRBJ1-1; TRBD1 aligns across 7 bases. Per the germline V gene, CDR1 is LNHNV and CDR2 is YYDKDF (reference sequence). CDR3 length: 14 amino acids. Trimming at V came to 3 bases and at J to 2 bases, leaving 3 bases not matched to a gene. The CDR3 here is CATSRDRINTEAFF. The CDR3, as DNA: TGTGCCACCAGCAGGGACAGGATAAACACTGAAGCTTTCTTT.

Turning to this clone: This same CDR3 is encoded by further DNA sequences in the sample. This chain joins TRBV27 and TRBJ1-1; maybe TRBD1 (6 bases). The CDR3 spans 13 residues. CDR1 is MNHEY and CDR2 is SMNVEV in the germline V gene (reference sequence). V lost 4 bases, J lost 1 base, and 7 bases lay in between. CDR3 sequence reads: CASSWGQNTEAFF. In DNA form, the CDR3 reads TGTGCCAGCAGTTGGGGACAGAACACTGAAGCTTTCTTT.

The chain has TRBV5-1 and TRBJ2-1, with TRBD2 identical over 11 bases. Trimming at V came to 0 bases and at J to 10 bases, leaving 9 bases not matched to a gene. Germline loops: CDR1 SGHRS, CDR2 YFSETQ. CDR3 size: 16 residues. This CDR3 reads CASSLVLLAGVQEQFF. CDR3 coding DNA: TGCGCCAGCAGCTTGGTATTACTAGCGGGAGTCCAAGAGCAGTTCTTC.

The chain joins TRBV27 to TRBJ2-3; tentatively, D is TRBD2 (5 bases). CDR3 length: 14 residues. The germline V and J ends were trimmed by 6 bases and 4 bases, with 14 bases remaining between them. Germline CDR1 is MNHEY and CDR2 is SMNVEV (reference sequence). The CDR3 DNA reads TGTGCCAGCAGCCGGGGATATCTTGCAGATACGCAGTATTTT. It specifies CASSRGYLADTQYF.

The V gene is TRBV19, the J gene TRBJ2-7, with no clear D. The V and J ends lost 5 bases and 6 bases respectively, with 8 bases between them. The CDR3 is 11 amino acids. Germline loops: CDR1 LNHDA, CDR2 SQIVND (reference sequence). CDR3 nucleotide sequence: TGTGCCAGTAGTCAAGGTGGCGAGCAGTACTTC. This sequence encodes CASSQGGEQYF.

V and J are TRBV5-1 and TRBJ1-1; perhaps TRBD1 as D (5 bases). The CDR3 has 14 amino acids. Germline assignment: CDR1 SGHRS and CDR2 YFSETQ. V shed 0 bases and J shed 4 bases, with 10 bases lying between them. For the CDR3, the DNA is TGCGCCAGCAGCTTGGGTTCCCAGGGCACTGAAGCTTTCTTT. Translated: CASSLGSQGTEAFF.

V and J are TRBV28 and TRBJ1-5; D is uncertain. Trimming removed 7 bases from V and 2 bases from J, with 15 bases in between. The CDR3 extends over 15 amino acids. Germline-derived CDR1 and CDR2 are MDHEN and SYDVKM. CDR3 bases: TGTGCCAGCACCCTCTACCGGGGAGGCAATCAGCCCCAGCATTTT. This sequence encodes CASTLYRGGNQPQHF.